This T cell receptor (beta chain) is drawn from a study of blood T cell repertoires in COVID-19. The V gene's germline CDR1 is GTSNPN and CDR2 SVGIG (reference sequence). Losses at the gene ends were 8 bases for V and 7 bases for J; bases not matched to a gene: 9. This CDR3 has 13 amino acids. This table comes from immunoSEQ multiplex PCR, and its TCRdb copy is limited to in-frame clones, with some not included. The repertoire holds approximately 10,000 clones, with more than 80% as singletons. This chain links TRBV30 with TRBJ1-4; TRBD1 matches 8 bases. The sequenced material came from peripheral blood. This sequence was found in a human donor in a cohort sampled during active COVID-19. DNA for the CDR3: TGTGCCATGGACAGGGTCCTTGGTGAAAAACTGTTTTTT. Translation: CAMDRVLGEKLFF.